Following are 8 T cell receptor beta chains from one sample sequenced in a study of T cell clonotyping in hematopoietic cell transplantation. The repertoire was sequenced with immunoSEQ multiplex PCR; TCRdb's copy has only in-frame clones and lacks some. The sample shows 46,000 or so clones, under 90% of them seen only once. Specified time point: recipient sample about 28 days before transplant, after cytoreduction. Sample: peripheral blood mononuclear cells, taken before stem cell transplant. The receptors here all came from a man aged 60 to 69 with biphenotypic leukemia. Some clones in this sample may be carry-over from other donors' samples.

The V and J genes are TRBV29-1 and TRBJ2-1, with TRBD2 matching 7 bases. With 6 bases clipped from V and 0 bases from J, the junction kept 8 bases outside the gene matches. Germline V gene lookup returns CDR1 SQVTM and CDR2 ANQGSEA. The CDR3 is 15 amino acids. The CDR3 is CSVSPGTTSYNEQFF. For the CDR3, the DNA is TGCAGCGTCTCGCCCGGGACTACCTCCTACAATGAGCAGTTCTTC.

J is TRBJ2-5 and V is TRBV27, with D possibly TRBD2 on 5 matching bases. Between the trimmed V and J ends, which lost 2 bases and 5 bases, there was a span of 12 bases. Germline-derived CDR1 and CDR2 are MNHEY and SMNVEV (reference sequence). The CDR3 is 14 amino acids. CDR3 in amino acids: CASSLIGGTETQYF. The CDR3, as DNA: TGTGCCAGCAGTTTAATAGGAGGCACGGAGACCCAGTACTTC.

This chain links TRBV5-5 with TRBJ2-1, with D hard to call. CDR1 and CDR2 (germline): SGHKS, YYEKEE (reference sequence). The CDR3 totals 15 residues. V lost 1 base, J lost 2 bases, and 10 bases lay in between. The CDR3 protein is CASSLYTSTYNEQFF. The CDR3 DNA follows: TGTGCCAGCAGCTTGTACACCTCAACCTACAATGAGCAGTTCTTC.

The J gene is TRBJ1-1, the V gene TRBV4-1; D uncertain. The ends were cut back, 1 base at V and 3 bases at J, with 12 bases in the middle. The CDR3 length is 15 residues. CDR1 MGHRA and CDR2 YSYEKL come from the germline V gene. The CDR3 coding sequence is TGCGCCAGCAGCCAAGCGGCAGTAGCCTACACTGAAGCTTTCTTT. Its protein product is CASSQAAVAYTEAFF.

The V and J genes are TRBV2 and TRBJ2-7; D is undetermined. Germline V gives CDR1 SNHLY, CDR2 FYNNEI. This CDR3 comprises 14 residues. Trimming removed 6 bases from V and 0 bases from J, with 12 bases in between. CDR3 sequence reads: CASRGSRSSYEQYF. CDR3 sequence (DNA): TGTGCCAGCAGGGGCAGCCGGAGCTCCTACGAGCAGTACTTC.

The chain couples TRBV28 to TRBJ2-7; 9 bases line up with TRBD1. Germline V gene data show CDR1 as MDHEN and CDR2 as SYDVKM. The CDR3 consists of 15 residues. V dropped 2 bases and J dropped 5; count of bases not matched to a gene: 7. CDR3 amino acids: CASSLLQGAGNEQYF. The CDR3 region has the DNA TGTGCCAGCAGTTTACTACAGGGGGCGGGAAACGAGCAGTACTTC.

This clone was observed a few times. The chain recombines TRBV6-6 with TRBJ1-2; D might be TRBD1 (5 bases). From germline, CDR1 is MNHNY and CDR2 SVGAGI (reference sequence). The CDR3 loop spans 13 amino acids. Trimming cost V 7 bases and J 7 bases, with 16 bases left between them. CDR3 protein: CASTREGLSGYTF. In nucleotides, the CDR3 is TGTGCCAGCACGAGGGAGGGGCTGTCTGGCTACACCTTC.

This clone came up once. This chain links TRBV6-5 with TRBJ1-5; a possible D gene is TRBD1 (6 bases). This CDR3 region has 14 residues. V was clipped by 6 bases and J by 7 bases, with 16 bases between them. CDR1 MNHEY and CDR2 SVGAGI come from the germline V gene. As DNA, the CDR3 is TGTGCCAGCAGACTCAGGGGAGAGTACCAGCCCCAGCATTTT. It translates to CASRLRGEYQPQHF.